This T cell receptor (beta chain) derives from a study of blood T cell repertoires in COVID-19. About the study: Samples taken during acute and convalescent COVID-19 were collected in the United States, Italy and Spain.

CDR1 and CDR2 (germline): SGHTA, FQGTGA. The length of the CDR3 is 15 residues. Losses at the gene ends were 2 bases for V and 3 bases for J; bases not matched to a gene: 4. TCRdb's copy holds only in-frame clones and misses some; the assay was immunoSEQ multiplex PCR. The table records about 120,000 clones, about four fifths of them present only once. The chain has TRBV7-3 and TRBJ2-1; 7 bases line up with TRBD2. The specimen sequenced was peripheral blood. The TCR originated in a man in his sixties with active or convalescent COVID-19. The CDR3 DNA reads as TGTGCCAGCAGCTTAGTAGCGGGTGGCTACAATGAGCAGTTCTTC. Its translation is CASSLVAGGYNEQFF.